The rows below give T cell receptor beta chains drawn from one sample of a study of Graves' ophthalmopathy and Graves' hyperthyroidism. TCRdb reprocessed the multiplex PCR reads with MiXCR, giving one entry per CDR3 protein. The sample comprises 560,000 or so distinct CDR3 sequences, approximately 35% of which are singletons, and around 4.6% rests with the top ten. The source material was peripheral blood or thyroid tissue (not recorded which). These receptors all come from an adult man with Graves' hyperthyroidism. Both conserved end residues are part of each CDR3. The D gene is left open where the match is weak. Only part of the rows carry a size: once, few, many, or a class if the clone is expanded.

-,TRBV28,TRBJ1-5,-,TGTGCCAGCAGCTTGGAGGCACAGGGTCAGCCCCAGCATTTT,CASSLEAQGQPQHF
-,TRBV28,TRBJ1-5,TRBD1,TGTGCCGCCCGGGACAGGGATGTCGGAAGTCAGCCCCAGCATTTT,CAARDRDVGSQPQHF
-,TRBV2,TRBJ1-2,TRBD1,TGTGCCAGCAGATCACAGGGGGCGGACTATGGCTACACCTTC,CASRSQGADYGYTF
few,TRBV7-9,TRBJ1-6,TRBD1,TGTGCCAGCAGCTTCCGGGACAGCGTTTCACCCCTCCACTTT,CASSFRDSVSPLHF
-,TRBV29-1,TRBJ2-7,-,TGCAGCGTTGAAGGTCGGACAGATAAAACCTACGAGCAGTACTTC,CSVEGRTDKTYEQYF
many,TRBV19,TRBJ2-7,-,TGTGCCAGTAGTACCTTCCTGGCTTACGAGCAGTACTTC,CASSTFLAYEQYF
many,TRBV5-8,TRBJ2-7,TRBD2,TGTGCCAGCAGTGAGCGGGGAGCATACGAGCAGTACTTC,CASSERGAYEQYF
few,TRBV6-1,TRBJ2-6,TRBD1,TGTGCCAGCAGTGAGCCCCACAGGGGGCCCTCTGGGGCCAACGTCCTGACTTTC,CASSEPHRGPSGANVLTF
-,TRBV4-1,TRBJ2-7,-,TGCGCCAGCAGCCAAGATCGAGGTCATAACTACGAGCAGTACTTC,CASSQDRGHNYEQYF
-,TRBV7-2,TRBJ2-1,TRBD1,TGTGCCAGCAGCCAGTCGGACAGGTACAATGAGCAGTTCTTC,CASSQSDRYNEQFF
many,TRBV2,TRBJ1-2,TRBD1,TGTGCCAGCAGTGGCCACAGGGGGCGGAACTATGGCTACACCTTC,CASSGHRGRNYGYTF
-,TRBV7-9,TRBJ2-7,-,TGTGCCAGCAGTGTGGACGGGCACTCCCACGAGCAGTACTTC,CASSVDGHSHEQYF
-,TRBV20-1,TRBJ1-4,-,TGCAGTGCTAGCGGGACTACTAATGAAAAACTGTTTTTT,CSASGTTNEKLFF
many,TRBV4-1,TRBJ2-5,TRBD2,TGCGCCAGCAGCCAAGATGTTAGCGGGATGGACATGGAGACCCAGTACTTC,CASSQDVSGMDMETQYF
-,TRBV2,TRBJ1-5,-,TGTGCCAGCTCACCAAAAGGGGCGAGGGATCAGCCCCAGCATTTT,CASSPKGARDQPQHF